The 28 T cell receptor beta chains below all came from one sample that was sequenced in a study of OX40 agonist ivuxolimab in advanced cancers. The table came from immunoSEQ multiplex PCR; TCRdb's copy has only in-frame clones and leaves some out. Among roughly 12,000 clones listed, less than 90% were seen once. The material was CD4+ or CD8+ T cells sorted from blood, obtained in a trial of the OX40 agonist ivuxolimab. The receptor source for this set is an adult with an advanced solid tumor such as melanoma, head and neck, liver or kidney cancer.

The chain links TRBV7-1 to TRBJ1-2, with no clear D. TRBV7-1 is noted as an ORF with a role that remains uncertain. The CDR3 has 13 residues. The V end was cut by 5 bases, the J end by 3 bases, with 10 bases between. The CDR3 DNA sequence: TGTGCCAGCAGCCCTGGTGGGGACTATGGCTACACCTTC. It yields the protein CASSPGGDYGYTF.

The gene calls are TRBV7-2 and TRBJ1-3; a possible D gene is TRBD1 (6 bases). Trimming took off 3 bases at V and 0 bases at J, with 9 bases between the two ends. Germline V gives CDR1 SGHTA, CDR2 FQGNSA. The CDR3 loop spans 15 amino acids. The CDR3 DNA follows: TGTGCCAGCAGCTTGAGGGACAACTCTGGAAACACCATATATTTT. It is translated as CASSLRDNSGNTIYF.

The chain links TRBV9 to TRBJ1-2; D might be TRBD1 (5 bases). The CDR3 length is 13 residues. Trimming stripped 0 bases from V and 3 bases from J, with 6 bases between. The germline gives CDR1 SGDLS, CDR2 YYNGEE. The CDR3 protein is CASSVEGDYGYTF. In nucleotides, the CDR3 is TGTGCCAGCAGCGTAGAAGGGGACTATGGCTACACCTTC.

This chain joins TRBV18 and TRBJ1-1, with TRBD1 matching 10 bases. The V gene's germline CDR1 is KGHSH and CDR2 LQKENI. This CDR3 is built from 17 residues. V dropped 3 bases and J dropped 4; count of bases not matched to a gene: 11. The chain's CDR3 is CASSPQSLTGGFTEAFF. In DNA form, the CDR3 reads TGTGCCAGCTCACCCCAATCGCTGACAGGGGGCTTCACTGAAGCTTTCTTT.

Comment on this clone: This may be a read error: a much more frequent sequence differs by one nucleotide. This chain connects TRBV5-7 to TRBJ2-1; D unresolved. TRBV5-7 is noted as an ORF with a role that remains uncertain. V was pared by 0 bases and J by 3 bases, with 4 bases between. The CDR3 length is 13 residues. CDR3 bases: TGTGCCAGCAGCTTGGACAGCTACAATGAGCAGTTCTTC. It encodes CASSLDSYNEQFF.

The V and J genes are TRBV11-2 and TRBJ2-5; TRBD2 aligns across 8 bases. Trimming cost V 7 bases and J 4 bases; bases outside gene matches: 2. The CDR3 has 12 amino acids. Germline loops: CDR1 SGHAT, CDR2 FQNNGV. CDR3 coding DNA: TGTGCCAGCACCGGACTAGCAGAGACCCAGTACTTC. Residues: CASTGLAETQYF.

This clone came up once. The chain carries TRBV6-6 and TRBJ2-7; 7 bases align to TRBD1. The CDR3 length is 13 residues. CDR1 is MNHNY and CDR2 is SVGAGI in the germline V gene (reference sequence). V shed 1 base and J 4 bases; nucleotides not matched to a gene: 1. In nucleotides, the CDR3 is TGTGCCAGCAGTTACTACAGGGGATACGAGCAGTACTTC. Its protein is CASSYYRGYEQYF.

The rearrangement joins TRBV30 to TRBJ2-7; TRBD1 agrees at 8 bases. Germline trimming cut 2 bases from V and 3 bases from J; bases unmatched to any gene: 3. CDR3 size: 13 residues. CDR1 is GTSNPN, CDR2 SVGIG, per germline (reference sequence). The CDR3 region is CAWSHGQGYEQYF. In nucleotides, the CDR3 is TGTGCCTGGAGTCACGGACAGGGCTACGAGCAGTACTTC.

The gene calls are TRBV28 and TRBJ1-1; 7 bases fit TRBD1. The CDR3 has 14 amino acids. Trimming removed 5 bases from V and 2 bases from J; junction bases left unmatched: 5. Per germline, CDR1 MDHEN and CDR2 SYDVKM. The CDR3 here is CASSLGTANTEAFF. CDR3 nucleotides: TGTGCCAGCAGTCTCGGGACAGCCAACACTGAAGCTTTCTTT.

In nucleotides, the CDR3 is TGTGCCAGCAGCCCCCGACGGACCGGGGAGCTGTTTTTT. Amino acids: CASSPRRTGELFF. This rearrangement joins TRBV28 to TRBJ2-2; unclear D gene. Trimming stripped 6 bases from V and 5 bases from J, with 10 bases between. Germline CDR1 is MDHEN and CDR2 is SYDVKM. The CDR3 consists of 13 residues.

This chain uses TRBV5-4 with TRBJ1-6; 9 nucleotides align to TRBD1. The CDR3 is 15 amino acids. Germline V gene lookup returns CDR1 SGHNT and CDR2 YYREEE (reference sequence). V lost 3 bases to trimming and J lost 5 bases; unmatched junction nucleotides: 3. CDR3 sequence reads: CASSSGTGNNSPLHF. The CDR3 nucleotides read TGTGCCAGCAGCTCAGGGACAGGGAATAATTCACCCCTCCACTTT.

This clone was counted once. V usage is TRBV5-8 and J usage is TRBJ1-5; D possibly corresponds to TRBD1 (5 bases). The V end was cut by 0 bases, the J end by 3 bases, with 10 bases between. The CDR3 totals 15 residues. CDR1 is SGHTS, CDR2 YDEGEE, per germline. This chain's CDR3 is CASSLADRPNQPQHF. CDR3 nucleotide sequence: TGTGCCAGCAGCTTGGCCGACAGACCCAATCAGCCCCAGCATTTT.

The rearrangement uses TRBV19 and TRBJ1-3; the D is unclear. Looked up from germline, CDR1 is LNHDA and CDR2 is SQIVND (reference sequence). Deletions cut 1 base from V and 0 bases from J, with 7 bases between. The CDR3 has 15 amino acids. The CDR3 loop reads CASSIGPASGNTIYF. CDR3 sequence (DNA): TGTGCCAGTAGTATAGGCCCGGCCTCTGGAAACACCATATATTTT.

The rearrangement uses TRBV7-9 and TRBJ2-7; D might be TRBD1 or TRBD2, each matching 5 bases. This CDR3 region has 15 residues. V lost 1 base and J 3 bases, leaving 13 bases between the germline ends. Germline values: CDR1 SEHNR, CDR2 FQNEAQ (reference sequence). The CDR3 nucleotides read TGTGCCAGCAGCTTAGACGGGGCAGGGAACTACGAGCAGTACTTC. The encoded protein is CASSLDGAGNYEQYF.

The chain joins TRBV7-9 to TRBJ2-7; possible D gene TRBD1, 6 bases. The CDR3 is made up of 16 amino acids. Germline CDR1 reads SEHNR; CDR2 reads FQNEAQ (reference sequence). V dropped 5 bases and J dropped 2 bases, with 19 bases sitting between them. The CDR3 sequence: CASSDLRGTATYEQYF. The CDR3 DNA reads as TGTGCCAGCAGCGATCTTAGGGGGACGGCAACCTACGAGCAGTACTTC.

The V gene is TRBV7-6, the J gene TRBJ1-4; D is unclear. The length of the CDR3 is 17 residues. CDR1 and CDR2 (germline): SGHVS, FNYEAQ. Deletions cut 1 base from V and 5 bases from J, with 17 bases between. The CDR3 loop reads CASSLVDWTKGNEKLFF. CDR3 bases: TGTGCCAGCAGCTTAGTAGATTGGACTAAAGGGAATGAAAAACTGTTTTTT.

In its sample, this clone was seen once. The V and J genes are TRBV27 and TRBJ2-5; D is possibly TRBD1 (5 bases). Trimming took 3 bases from V and 4 from J, leaving 18 bases between them. Germline CDR1 MNHEY, CDR2 SMNVEV (reference sequence). The CDR3 covers 16 residues. The CDR3 region has the DNA TGTGCCAGCAGTTTGGGCAGGGCCCCCGTCGTAGAGACCCAGTACTTC. Encoded protein: CASSLGRAPVVETQYF.

This clone was found once. J is TRBJ2-7 and V is TRBV4-1; possible D gene TRBD2, 5 bases. CDR3 size: 15 residues. In germline, CDR1 is MGHRA, CDR2 YSYEKL. V lost 0 bases and J 3 bases, leaving 12 bases between the germline ends. In DNA form, the CDR3 reads TGCGCCAGCAGCCAAGAGGACTCGGGGTTCTACGAGCAGTACTTC. Translating it yields CASSQEDSGFYEQYF.

The V and J genes are TRBV6-1 and TRBJ1-5; D is uncertain. Germline values: CDR1 MNHNS, CDR2 SASEGT. The CDR3 spans 15 residues. Trimming left V 1 base short and J 2 bases short, with 9 bases between. DNA of the CDR3: TGTGCCAGCAGTGAAGGGATAGGAGGCAATCAGCCCCAGCATTTT. The encoded protein is CASSEGIGGNQPQHF.

V gene TRBV19 combines with J gene TRBJ2-7; 9 bases are a match to TRBD1. The CDR3 has 14 amino acids. The germline V gene has CDR1 LNHDA and CDR2 SQIVND (reference sequence). V lost 4 bases and J lost 2; bases outside the gene matches: 3. CDR3 DNA: TGTGCCAGTAGTAGAGACAGGGGGACCTACGAGCAGTACTTC. Translation gives CASSRDRGTYEQYF. Together with reference TRBV19 and TRBJ2-7, the CDR3 gives the full variable domain: DGGITQSPKYLFRKEGQNVTLSCEQNLNHDAMYWYRQDPGQGLRLIYYSQIVNDFQKGDIAEGYSVSREKKESFPLTVTSAQKNPTAFYLCASSRDRGTYEQYFGPGTRLTVT.

V and J are TRBV6-5 and TRBJ1-1; 7 positions match TRBD1. V was clipped by 5 bases and J by 5 bases; unmatched bases: 5. The germline CDR1 and CDR2 sequences are MNHEY and SVGAGI. The CDR3 covers 13 residues. CDR3 bases: TGTGCCAGCAGTGAGACAGGGTTTACTGAAGCTTTCTTT. Protein sequence: CASSETGFTEAFF.

The rearrangement links TRBV19 to TRBJ1-1; D is possibly TRBD1 (5 bases). The CDR3 loop spans 13 amino acids. V was clipped by 11 bases and J by 0 bases, with 13 bases between them. CDR1 is LNHDA and CDR2 is SQIVND in the germline V gene (reference sequence). The CDR3 sequence is CASTVMMNTEAFF. The CDR3 DNA reads TGTGCCTCGACAGTAATGATGAACACTGAAGCTTTCTTT.

This chain connects TRBV6-5 to TRBJ2-7, with D maybe TRBD1 (6 bases). V lost 4 bases and J 0 bases, leaving 16 bases between the germline ends. This CDR3 has 16 amino acids. The germline V gene has CDR1 MNHEY and CDR2 SVGAGI. CDR3: CASSFLSQGPSYEQYF. The CDR3 DNA follows: TGTGCCAGCAGTTTCCTCTCACAGGGTCCCTCCTACGAGCAGTACTTC.

The chain is built from TRBV19 and TRBJ1-2, with D possibly matching TRBD1 (6 bases). Germline V gives CDR1 LNHDA, CDR2 SQIVND (reference sequence). The CDR3 runs 14 residues. Trimming removed 5 bases from V and 2 bases from J, with 12 bases in between. The CDR3 nucleotides are TGTGCCAGTAGTTCCCCAGACAGGAACTATGGCTACACCTTC. It codes for CASSSPDRNYGYTF.

This clone was observed a few times. The rearrangement links TRBV4-1 to TRBJ1-1; a possible D gene is TRBD1 (5 bases). Trimming shortened V by 0 bases and J by 0 bases, and 8 bases separated the two germline ends. CDR3 length: 15 residues. Per germline, CDR1 MGHRA and CDR2 YSYEKL. The CDR3: CASSQDEGLNTEAFF. In DNA, the CDR3 is TGCGCCAGCAGCCAAGATGAGGGGTTGAACACTGAAGCTTTCTTT.

The chain carries TRBV4-1 and TRBJ1-5; D not certain. V lost 1 base and J lost 6, with 10 bases in between. Germline loops: CDR1 MGHRA, CDR2 YSYEKL. The CDR3 is made up of 14 amino acids. CDR3 nucleotide sequence: TGCGCCAGCAGCCAAGGGGGAGGCGGTCAGCCCCAGCATTTT. Its protein is CASSQGGGGQPQHF.

V is TRBV27 and J is TRBJ2-7, with 7 bases fitting TRBD1. The germline gives CDR1 MNHEY, CDR2 SMNVEV (reference sequence). The V and J ends lost 3 bases and 2 bases, in that order; junction bases with no gene match: 1. CDR3 size: 13 residues. CDR3 sequence reads: CASSFTGAYEQYF. The DNA of the CDR3 is TGTGCCAGCAGTTTCACAGGGGCCTACGAGCAGTACTTC.

The rearrangement uses TRBV19 and TRBJ1-2; D remains unclear. CDR3 length equals 15 residues. Germline CDR1 is LNHDA and CDR2 is SQIVND (reference sequence). The V end lost 0 bases, the J end lost 7 bases, and 15 bases lay between the germline ends. The CDR3 DNA reads TGTGCCAGTAGTATAGATTTAAGGGTTACGCGTGGCTACACCTTC. Its translation is CASSIDLRVTRGYTF.